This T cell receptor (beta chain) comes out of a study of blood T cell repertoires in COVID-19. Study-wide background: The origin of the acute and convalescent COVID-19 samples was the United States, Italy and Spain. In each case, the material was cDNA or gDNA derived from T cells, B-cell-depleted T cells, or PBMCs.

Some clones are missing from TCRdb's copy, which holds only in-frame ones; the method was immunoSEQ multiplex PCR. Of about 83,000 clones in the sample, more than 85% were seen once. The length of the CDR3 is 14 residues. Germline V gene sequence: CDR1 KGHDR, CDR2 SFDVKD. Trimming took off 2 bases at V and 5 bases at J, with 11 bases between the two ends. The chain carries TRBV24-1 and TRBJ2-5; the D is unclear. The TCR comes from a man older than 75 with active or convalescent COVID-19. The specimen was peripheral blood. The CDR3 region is CATSDYLVSETQYF. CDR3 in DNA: TGTGCCACCAGTGATTACCTAGTCTCGGAGACCCAGTACTTC.